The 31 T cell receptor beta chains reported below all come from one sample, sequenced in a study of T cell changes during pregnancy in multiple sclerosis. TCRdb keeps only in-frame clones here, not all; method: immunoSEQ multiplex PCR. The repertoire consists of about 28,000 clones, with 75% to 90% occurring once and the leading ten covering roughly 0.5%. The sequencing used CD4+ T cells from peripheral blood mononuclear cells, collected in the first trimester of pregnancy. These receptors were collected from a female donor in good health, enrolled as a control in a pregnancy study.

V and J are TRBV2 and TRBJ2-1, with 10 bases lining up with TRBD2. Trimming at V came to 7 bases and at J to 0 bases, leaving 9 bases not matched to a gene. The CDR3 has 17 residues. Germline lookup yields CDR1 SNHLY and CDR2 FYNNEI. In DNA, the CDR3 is TGTGCCAGCATGGGTCTAGCGGGGGTCAGCTCCTACAATGAGCAGTTCTTC. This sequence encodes CASMGLAGVSSYNEQFF.

In DNA, the CDR3 is TGTGCCAGTAGTATAAATGAGGGTGGGAATCAGCCCCAGCATTTT. It translates to CASSINEGGNQPQHF. The V gene is TRBV19, the J gene TRBJ1-5, with unresolved D. This CDR3 has 15 amino acids. Per germline, CDR1 LNHDA and CDR2 SQIVND (reference sequence). Deletions cut 2 bases from V and 4 bases from J, with 12 bases between.

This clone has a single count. The CDR3 here is CASSSGGSREKLFF. The CDR3 coding sequence is TGCGCCAGCAGCTCAGGGGGCTCGCGAGAAAAACTGTTTTTT. The rearrangement uses TRBV10-1 and TRBJ1-4, with TRBD1 matching 8 bases. The V gene end was trimmed by 6 bases and the J gene end by 8 bases; junction bases not matched to a gene: 8. CDR3 length: 14 residues. Per the germline V gene, CDR1 is WNHNN and CDR2 is SYGVQD (reference sequence).

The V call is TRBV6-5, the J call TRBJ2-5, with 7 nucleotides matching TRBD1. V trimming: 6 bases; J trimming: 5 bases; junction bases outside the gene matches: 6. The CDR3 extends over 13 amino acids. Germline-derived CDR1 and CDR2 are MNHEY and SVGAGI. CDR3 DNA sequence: TGTGCCAGCAGACAGGGGTCTGAGGAGACCCAGTACTTC. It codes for CASRQGSEETQYF.

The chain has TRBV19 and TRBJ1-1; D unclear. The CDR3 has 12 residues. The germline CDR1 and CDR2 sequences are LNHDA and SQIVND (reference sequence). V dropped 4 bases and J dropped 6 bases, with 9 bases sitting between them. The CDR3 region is CASSNRESEAFF. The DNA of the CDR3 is TGTGCCAGTAGTAATCGGGAGTCTGAAGCTTTCTTT.

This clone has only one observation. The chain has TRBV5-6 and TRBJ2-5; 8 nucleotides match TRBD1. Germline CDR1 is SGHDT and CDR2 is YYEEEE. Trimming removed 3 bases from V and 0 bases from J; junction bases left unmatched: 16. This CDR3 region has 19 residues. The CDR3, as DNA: TGTGCCAGCAGCTCCATAACCCCGGGGACAGGTGATTACCAAGAGACCCAGTACTTC. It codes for CASSSITPGTGDYQETQYF.

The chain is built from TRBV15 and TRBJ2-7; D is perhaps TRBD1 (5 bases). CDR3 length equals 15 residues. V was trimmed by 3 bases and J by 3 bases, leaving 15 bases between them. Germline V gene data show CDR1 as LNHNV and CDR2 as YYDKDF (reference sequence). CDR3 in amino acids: CATSSPGQKNYEQYF. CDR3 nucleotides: TGTGCCACCAGCAGCCCCGGACAAAAAAACTACGAGCAGTACTTC.

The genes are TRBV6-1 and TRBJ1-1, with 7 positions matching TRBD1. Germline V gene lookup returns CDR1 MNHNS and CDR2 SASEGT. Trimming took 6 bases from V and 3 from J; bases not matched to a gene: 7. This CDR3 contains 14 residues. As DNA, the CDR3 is TGTGCCAGCAGGGAGGGGGCGCGTCACACTGAAGCTTTCTTT. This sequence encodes CASREGARHTEAFF.

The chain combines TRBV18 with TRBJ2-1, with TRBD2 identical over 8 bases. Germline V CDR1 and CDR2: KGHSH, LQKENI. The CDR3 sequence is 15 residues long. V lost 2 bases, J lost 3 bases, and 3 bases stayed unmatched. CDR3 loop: CASSPGSGDYNEQFF. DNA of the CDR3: TGTGCCAGCTCACCAGGTAGCGGGGACTACAATGAGCAGTTCTTC. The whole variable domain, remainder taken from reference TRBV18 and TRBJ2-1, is NAGVMQNPRHLVRRRGQEARLRCSPMKGHSHVYWYRQLPEEGLKFMVYLQKENIIDESGMPKERFSAEFPKEGPSILRIQQVVRGDSAAYFCASSPGSGDYNEQFFGPGTRLTVL.

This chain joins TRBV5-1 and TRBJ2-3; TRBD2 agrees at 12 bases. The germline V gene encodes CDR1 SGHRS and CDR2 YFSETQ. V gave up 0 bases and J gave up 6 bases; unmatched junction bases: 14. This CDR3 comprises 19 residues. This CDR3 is CASSLVQLTSGGATDTQYF. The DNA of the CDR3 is TGCGCCAGCAGCTTGGTTCAACTGACTAGCGGGGGCGCTACGGATACGCAGTATTTT.

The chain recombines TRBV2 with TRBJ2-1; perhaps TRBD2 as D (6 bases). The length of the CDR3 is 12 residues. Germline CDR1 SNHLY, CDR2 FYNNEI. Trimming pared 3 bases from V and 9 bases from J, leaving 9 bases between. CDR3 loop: CASSDREFEQFF. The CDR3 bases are TGTGCCAGCAGTGATCGGGAGTTTGAGCAGTTCTTC.

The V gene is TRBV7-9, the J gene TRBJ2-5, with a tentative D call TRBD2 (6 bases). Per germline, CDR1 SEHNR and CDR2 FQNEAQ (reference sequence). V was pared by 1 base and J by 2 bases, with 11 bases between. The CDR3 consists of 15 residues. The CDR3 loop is CASSLGPSVQETQYF. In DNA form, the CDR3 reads TGTGCCAGCAGCTTAGGGCCTAGCGTACAAGAGACCCAGTACTTC.

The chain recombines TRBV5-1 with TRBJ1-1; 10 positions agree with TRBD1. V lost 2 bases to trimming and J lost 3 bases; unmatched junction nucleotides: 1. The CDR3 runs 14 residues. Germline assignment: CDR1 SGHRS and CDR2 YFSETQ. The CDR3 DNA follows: TGCGCCAGCAGCTTCGGGACAGGGGACACTGAAGCTTTCTTT. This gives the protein CASSFGTGDTEAFF.

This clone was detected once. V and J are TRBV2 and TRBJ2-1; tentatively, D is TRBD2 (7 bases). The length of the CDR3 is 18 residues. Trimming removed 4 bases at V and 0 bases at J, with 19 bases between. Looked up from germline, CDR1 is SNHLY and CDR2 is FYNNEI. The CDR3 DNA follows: TGTGCCAGCAGTGTAAAACGGGGGGCGAGGAGCTCCTACAATGAGCAGTTCTTC. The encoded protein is CASSVKRGARSSYNEQFF. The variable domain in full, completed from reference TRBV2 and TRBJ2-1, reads EPEVTQTPSHQVTQMGQEVILRCVPISNHLYFYWYRQILGQKVEFLVSFYNNEISEKSEIFDDQFSVERPDGSNFTLKIRSTKLEDSAMYFCASSVKRGARSSYNEQFFGPGTRLTVL.

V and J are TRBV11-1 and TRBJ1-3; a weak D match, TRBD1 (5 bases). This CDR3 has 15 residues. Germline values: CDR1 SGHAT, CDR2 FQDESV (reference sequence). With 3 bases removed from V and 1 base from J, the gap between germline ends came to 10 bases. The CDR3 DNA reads TGTGCCAGCAGCTTCGCCGGGGGATCTGGAAACACCATATATTTT. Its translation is CASSFAGGSGNTIYF.

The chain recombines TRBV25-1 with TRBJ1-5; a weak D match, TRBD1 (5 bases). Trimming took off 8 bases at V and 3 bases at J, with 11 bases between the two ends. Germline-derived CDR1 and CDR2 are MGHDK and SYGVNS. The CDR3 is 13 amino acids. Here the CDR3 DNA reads TGTGCCAGCGGGGGGAGGGCCAATCAGCCCCAGCATTTT. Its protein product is CASGGRANQPQHF.

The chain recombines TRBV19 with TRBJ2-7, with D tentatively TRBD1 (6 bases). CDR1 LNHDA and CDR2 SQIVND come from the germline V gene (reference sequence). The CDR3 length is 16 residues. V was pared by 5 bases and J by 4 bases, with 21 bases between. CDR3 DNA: TGTGCCAGTAGTGTGACTCTAATGTCGCAGGGGTACGAGCAGTACTTC. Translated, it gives CASSVTLMSQGYEQYF.

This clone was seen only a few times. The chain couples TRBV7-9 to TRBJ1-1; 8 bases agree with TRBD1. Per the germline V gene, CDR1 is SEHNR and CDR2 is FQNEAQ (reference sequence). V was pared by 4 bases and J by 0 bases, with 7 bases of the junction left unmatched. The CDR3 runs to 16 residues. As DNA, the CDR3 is TGTGCCAGCAGCTGGGGACAGGAACCTATGAACACTGAAGCTTTCTTT. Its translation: CASSWGQEPMNTEAFF.

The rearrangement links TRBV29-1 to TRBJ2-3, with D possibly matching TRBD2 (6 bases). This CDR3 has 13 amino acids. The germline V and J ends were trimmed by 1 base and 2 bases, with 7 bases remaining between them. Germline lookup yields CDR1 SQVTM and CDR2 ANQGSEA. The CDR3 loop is CSVEGGITDTQYF. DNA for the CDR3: TGCAGCGTTGAAGGCGGGATCACAGATACGCAGTATTTT.

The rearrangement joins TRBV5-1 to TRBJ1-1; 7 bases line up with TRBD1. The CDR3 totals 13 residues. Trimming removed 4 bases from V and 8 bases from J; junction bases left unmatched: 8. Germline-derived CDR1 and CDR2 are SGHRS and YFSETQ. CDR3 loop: CASSAGQLREAFF. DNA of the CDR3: TGCGCCAGCAGCGCGGGACAGTTGCGAGAAGCTTTCTTT.

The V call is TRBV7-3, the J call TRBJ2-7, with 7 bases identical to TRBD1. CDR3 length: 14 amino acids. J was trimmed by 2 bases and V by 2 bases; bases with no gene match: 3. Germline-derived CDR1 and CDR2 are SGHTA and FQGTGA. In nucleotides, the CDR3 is TGTGCCAGCAGCTTAGGGCAGGGGGCCTACGAGCAGTACTTC. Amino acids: CASSLGQGAYEQYF.

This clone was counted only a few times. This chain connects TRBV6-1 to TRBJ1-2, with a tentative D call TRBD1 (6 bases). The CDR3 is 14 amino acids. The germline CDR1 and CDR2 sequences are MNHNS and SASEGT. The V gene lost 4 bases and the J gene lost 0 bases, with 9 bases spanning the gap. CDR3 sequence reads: CASSGQAANYGYTF. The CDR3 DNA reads TGTGCCAGCAGTGGACAGGCCGCTAACTATGGCTACACCTTC.

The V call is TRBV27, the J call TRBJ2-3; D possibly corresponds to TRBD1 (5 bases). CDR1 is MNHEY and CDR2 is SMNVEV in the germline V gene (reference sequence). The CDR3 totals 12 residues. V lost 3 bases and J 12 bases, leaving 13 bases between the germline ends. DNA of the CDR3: TGTGCCAGCAGTTTCCGGCAGGGTGGTCAGTATTTT. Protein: CASSFRQGGQYF.

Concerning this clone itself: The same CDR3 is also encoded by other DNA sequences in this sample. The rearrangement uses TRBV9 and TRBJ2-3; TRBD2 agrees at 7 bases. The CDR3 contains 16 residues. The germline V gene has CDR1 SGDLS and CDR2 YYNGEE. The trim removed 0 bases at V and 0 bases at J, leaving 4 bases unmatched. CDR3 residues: CASSVGARGSTDTQYF. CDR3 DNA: TGTGCCAGCAGCGTAGGGGCGCGGGGGAGCACAGATACGCAGTATTTT.

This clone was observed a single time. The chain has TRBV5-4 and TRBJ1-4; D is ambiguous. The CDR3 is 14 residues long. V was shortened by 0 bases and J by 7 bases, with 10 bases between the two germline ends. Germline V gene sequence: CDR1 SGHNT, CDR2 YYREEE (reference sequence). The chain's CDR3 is CASSLGASSEKLFF. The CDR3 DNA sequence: TGTGCCAGCAGCTTGGGGGCAAGTAGTGAAAAACTGTTTTTT.

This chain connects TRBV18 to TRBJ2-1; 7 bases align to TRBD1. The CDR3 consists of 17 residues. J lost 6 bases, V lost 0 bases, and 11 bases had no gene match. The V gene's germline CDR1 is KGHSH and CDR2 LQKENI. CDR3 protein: CASSPPGRGGRLNEQFF. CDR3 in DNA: TGTGCCAGCTCACCACCAGGACGAGGGGGCCGTCTCAATGAGCAGTTCTTC.

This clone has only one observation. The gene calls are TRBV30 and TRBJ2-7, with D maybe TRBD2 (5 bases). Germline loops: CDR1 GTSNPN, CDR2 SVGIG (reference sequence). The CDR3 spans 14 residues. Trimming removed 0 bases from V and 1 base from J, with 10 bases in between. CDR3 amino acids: CAWSVTSISYEQYF. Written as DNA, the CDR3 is TGTGCCTGGAGTGTTACTAGTATTTCCTACGAGCAGTACTTC.

The CDR3 DNA sequence: TGTGCCAGTAGTATAGTTCGGGGTAGCTCCTACGAGCAGTACTTC. It yields the protein CASSIVRGSSYEQYF. J is TRBJ2-7 and V is TRBV19; possible D gene TRBD2, 5 bases. CDR3 length: 15 amino acids. Trimming stripped 1 base from V and 0 bases from J, with 10 bases between. Germline CDR1 and CDR2: LNHDA and SQIVND (reference sequence).

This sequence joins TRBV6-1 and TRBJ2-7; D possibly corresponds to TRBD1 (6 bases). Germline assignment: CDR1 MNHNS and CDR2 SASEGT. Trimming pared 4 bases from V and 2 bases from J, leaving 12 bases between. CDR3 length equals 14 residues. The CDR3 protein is CASSGWDTPYEQYF. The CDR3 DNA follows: TGTGCCAGCAGTGGATGGGACACTCCCTACGAGCAGTACTTC.

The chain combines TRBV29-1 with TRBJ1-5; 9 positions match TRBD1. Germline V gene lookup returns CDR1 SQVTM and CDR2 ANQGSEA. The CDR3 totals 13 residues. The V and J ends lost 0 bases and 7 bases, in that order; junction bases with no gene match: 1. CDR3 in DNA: TGCAGCGTTGAAGAAACAGGGGGCCAGCCCCAGCATTTT. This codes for CSVEETGGQPQHF.

The CDR3 here is CASSERTGKNEAFF. The CDR3 DNA sequence: TGTGCCAGCAGCGAGAGGACAGGGAAAAATGAAGCTTTCTTT. V is TRBV2 and J is TRBJ1-1; 8 nucleotides match TRBD1. The V segment lost 6 bases and the J segment 7 bases; nucleotides outside the gene matches: 10. The germline V gene encodes CDR1 SNHLY and CDR2 FYNNEI. The CDR3 is 14 residues long. The full variable domain, in which reference TRBV2 and TRBJ1-1 provide the parts outside the CDR3, is EPEVTQTPSHQVTQMGQEVILRCVPISNHLYFYWYRQILGQKVEFLVSFYNNEISEKSEIFDDQFSVERPDGSNFTLKIRSTKLEDSAMYFCASSERTGKNEAFFGQGTRLTVV.